This entry features one T cell receptor (beta chain) sequence. What it binds is not known. With 4 bases removed from V and 2 bases from J, the gap between germline ends came to 16 bases. The CDR3 contains 15 residues. From germline, CDR1 is SGHRS and CDR2 YFSETQ. TCRdb's copy holds only in-frame clones and misses some; the assay was immunoSEQ multiplex PCR. The sample has about 10,000 clones; roughly 69% are singletons. The data belong to a study of CD4+ T cells in melanoma. Overall study findings and caveats: Diverse differentiation states were reported for melanoma neoantigen-specific CD4+ T cells.

What was sequenced was cells from a culture (not recorded whether cultured in vitro). This sequence was found in a human donor with melanoma. This chain uses TRBV5-1 with TRBJ2-7; TRBD2 is a possible D gene (5 bases). CDR3 sequence (DNA): TGCGCCAGCAGCCGGACTTCAGTAGCCCCCTACGAGCAGTACTTC. Its translation is CASSRTSVAPYEQYF.